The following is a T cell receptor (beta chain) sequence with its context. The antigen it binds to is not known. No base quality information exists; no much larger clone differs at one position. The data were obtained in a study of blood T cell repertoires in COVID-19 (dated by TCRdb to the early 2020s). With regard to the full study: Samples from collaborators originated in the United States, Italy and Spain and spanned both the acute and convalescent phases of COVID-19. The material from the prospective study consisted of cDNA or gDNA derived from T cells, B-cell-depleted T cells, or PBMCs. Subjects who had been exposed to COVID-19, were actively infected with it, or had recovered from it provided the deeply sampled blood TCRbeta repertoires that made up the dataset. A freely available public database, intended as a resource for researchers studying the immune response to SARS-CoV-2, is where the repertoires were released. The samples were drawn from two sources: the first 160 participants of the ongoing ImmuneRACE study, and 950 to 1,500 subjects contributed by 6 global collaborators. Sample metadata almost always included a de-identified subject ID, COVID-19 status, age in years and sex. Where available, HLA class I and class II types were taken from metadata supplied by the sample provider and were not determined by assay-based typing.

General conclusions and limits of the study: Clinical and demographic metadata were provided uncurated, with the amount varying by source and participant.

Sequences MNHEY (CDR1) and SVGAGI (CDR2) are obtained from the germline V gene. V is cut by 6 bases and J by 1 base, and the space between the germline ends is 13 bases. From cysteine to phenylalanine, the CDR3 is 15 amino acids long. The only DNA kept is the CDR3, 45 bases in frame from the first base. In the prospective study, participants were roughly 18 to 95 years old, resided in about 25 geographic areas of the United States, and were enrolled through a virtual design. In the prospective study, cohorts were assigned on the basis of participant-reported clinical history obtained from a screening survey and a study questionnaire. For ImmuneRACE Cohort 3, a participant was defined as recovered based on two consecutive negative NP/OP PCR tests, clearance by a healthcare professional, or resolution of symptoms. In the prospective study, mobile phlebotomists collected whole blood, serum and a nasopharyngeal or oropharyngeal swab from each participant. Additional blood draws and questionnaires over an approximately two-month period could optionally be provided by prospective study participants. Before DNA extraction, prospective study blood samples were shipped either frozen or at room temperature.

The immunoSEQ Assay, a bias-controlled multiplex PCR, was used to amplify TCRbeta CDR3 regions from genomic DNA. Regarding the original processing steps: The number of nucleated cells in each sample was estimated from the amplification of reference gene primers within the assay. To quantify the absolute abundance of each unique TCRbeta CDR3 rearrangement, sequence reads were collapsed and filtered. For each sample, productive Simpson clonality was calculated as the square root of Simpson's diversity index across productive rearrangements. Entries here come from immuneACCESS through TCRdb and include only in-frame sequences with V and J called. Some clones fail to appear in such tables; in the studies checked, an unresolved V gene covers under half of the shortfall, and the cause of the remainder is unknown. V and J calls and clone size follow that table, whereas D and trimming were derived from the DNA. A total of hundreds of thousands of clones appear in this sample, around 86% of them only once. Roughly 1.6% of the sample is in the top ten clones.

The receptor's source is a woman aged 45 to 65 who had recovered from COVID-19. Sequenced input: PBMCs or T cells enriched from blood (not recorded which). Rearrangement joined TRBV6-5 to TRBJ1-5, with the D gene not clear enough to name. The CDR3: CASRWTDYSNQPQHF. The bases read TGTGCCAGCAGATGGACTGACTACAGCAATCAGCCCCAGCATTTT.